Each of the 16 T cell receptor beta chains below was sequenced from the same sample in a study of OX40 agonist ivuxolimab in advanced cancers. Repertoires were generated with immunoSEQ multiplex PCR, while TCRdb's copy carries only in-frame clones and drops some. The sample lists around 120,000 clones; 80% to 90% were seen once. The sequencing here drew on CD4+ or CD8+ T cells sorted from blood, taken in a trial of the OX40 agonist ivuxolimab. These receptors were collected from an adult with an advanced solid tumor such as melanoma, head and neck, liver or kidney cancer.

This chain connects TRBV5-6 to TRBJ2-2, with D possibly called TRBD1 or TRBD2 (6 bases each). Trimming took 5 bases from V and 5 from J, leaving 16 bases between them. CDR3 length: 15 amino acids. Germline V gene lookup returns CDR1 SGHDT and CDR2 YYEEEE. The CDR3 nucleotides read TGTGCCAGCAGTTTACTACAGGGAGGTACCGGGGAGCTGTTTTTT. This sequence encodes CASSLLQGGTGELFF.

V gene TRBV30 combines with J gene TRBJ1-3; no reliable D call. The CDR3 is 14 amino acids. Germline V gene lookup returns CDR1 GTSNPN and CDR2 SVGIG (reference sequence). Trimming removed 8 bases at V and 0 bases at J, with 14 bases between. CDR3 in DNA: TGTGCCCAAAGTGGCTCGAGCTCTGGAAACACCATATATTTT. This sequence encodes CAQSGSSSGNTIYF.

This clone was seen a single time. J is TRBJ1-1 and V is TRBV11-3; D gene ambiguous. The CDR3 covers 12 residues. Trimming left V 3 bases short and J 2 bases short, with 4 bases between. Per germline, CDR1 SGHNT and CDR2 YENEEA. The CDR3 nucleotides are TGTGCCAGCAGCTTGTATAACACTGAAGCTTTCTTT. Residues: CASSLYNTEAFF.

This chain joins TRBV7-2 and TRBJ2-7, with TRBD1 matching over 7 bases. The CDR3 has 15 amino acids. With 5 bases clipped from V and 0 bases from J, the junction kept 7 bases outside the gene matches. Germline V gene sequence: CDR1 SGHTA, CDR2 FQGNSA. CDR3 sequence: CASSPGTERSYEQYF. CDR3 coding DNA: TGTGCCAGCAGCCCTGGGACAGAACGCTCCTACGAGCAGTACTTC.

V is TRBV5-1 and J is TRBJ1-2; TRBD1 matches 7 bases. Germline CDR1 reads SGHRS; CDR2 reads YFSETQ. V lost 4 bases to trimming and J lost 3 bases; unmatched junction nucleotides: 3. CDR3 length: 13 residues. The CDR3 protein is CASSVGTDYGYTF. The DNA of the CDR3 is TGCGCCAGCAGCGTAGGGACAGACTATGGCTACACCTTC.

With respect to this clone: Other nucleotide sequences in the sample specify the same CDR3. CDR3 in DNA: TGTGCCAGCGGGGGACAGGCTAATGAAAAACTGTTTTTT. Its translation is CASGGQANEKLFF. This sequence joins TRBV28 and TRBJ1-4, with 8 bases that match TRBD1. CDR3 length equals 13 residues. In germline, CDR1 is MDHEN, CDR2 SYDVKM. V shed 8 bases, J shed 3 bases, and the junction held 2 bases outside the gene matches. Full variable domain (missing parts from reference TRBV28 and TRBJ1-4): DVKVTQSSRYLVKRTGEKVFLECVQDMDHENMFWYRQDPGLGLRLIYFSYDVKMKEKGDIPEGYSVSREKKERFSLILESASTNQTSMYLCASGGQANEKLFFGSGTQLSVL.

The V and J genes are TRBV6-1 and TRBJ1-5; D call uncertain. Germline assignment: CDR1 MNHNS and CDR2 SASEGT. The CDR3 totals 17 residues. V was trimmed by 0 bases and J by 3 bases, leaving 15 bases between them. In nucleotides, the CDR3 is TGTGCCAGCAGTGAAGCTGGTGGGTCGGAGGACAATCAGCCCCAGCATTTT. It translates to CASSEAGGSEDNQPQHF.

CDR3 sequence: CASSTVAGGAYEQYF. For the CDR3, the DNA is TGTGCCAGCAGCACCGTAGCGGGGGGAGCCTACGAGCAGTACTTC. The V call is TRBV7-2, the J call TRBJ2-7, with 10 bases fitting TRBD2. The length of the CDR3 is 15 residues. V shed 5 bases, J shed 2 bases, and the junction held 6 bases outside the gene matches. CDR1 is SGHTA and CDR2 is FQGNSA in the germline V gene. The full variable domain, completed using reference TRBV7-2 and TRBJ2-7, is GAGVSQSPSNKVTEKGKDVELRCDPISGHTALYWYRQSLGQGLEFLIYFQGNSAPDKSGLPSDRFSAERTGGSVSTLTIQRTQQEDSAVYLCASSTVAGGAYEQYFGPGTRLTVT.

Comments on this clone: Other DNA sequences of this sample code for an identical CDR3. J is TRBJ1-6 and V is TRBV30, with 9 bases fitting TRBD1. This CDR3 spans 16 amino acids. J lost 7 bases, V lost 4 bases, and 11 bases had no gene match. Germline V gives CDR1 GTSNPN, CDR2 SVGIG (reference sequence). In DNA, the CDR3 is TGTGCCTGGACCGGAGCTCCGGGACAGGGAAATTCACCCCTCCACTTT. Translated: CAWTGAPGQGNSPLHF. Together with reference TRBV30 and TRBJ1-6, the CDR3 gives the full variable domain: SQTIHQWPATLVQPVGSPLSLECTVEGTSNPNLYWYRQAAGRGLQLLFYSVGIGQISSEVPQNLSASRPQDRQFILSSKKLLLSDSGFYLCAWTGAPGQGNSPLHFGNGTRLTVT.

The CDR3 bases are TGTGCCAGCAGCTGGGGGGGTTCAGCGGGTTCACCCCTCCACTTT. Its protein product is CASSWGGSAGSPLHF. The chain couples TRBV11-2 to TRBJ1-6, with D possibly being TRBD1 (5 bases). CDR3 length equals 15 residues. Per germline, CDR1 SGHAT and CDR2 FQNNGV. The ends were cut back, 4 bases at V and 9 bases at J, with 16 bases in the middle.

The J gene is TRBJ1-4, the V gene TRBV18, with 8 bases matching TRBD1. The CDR3 is 15 residues long. V trimming: 3 bases; J trimming: 4 bases; junction bases outside the gene matches: 4. Germline assignment: CDR1 KGHSH and CDR2 LQKENI. The CDR3 is CASSPRTGINEKLFF. DNA of the CDR3: TGTGCCAGCTCACCCAGGACAGGGATTAATGAAAAACTGTTTTTT.

The J gene is TRBJ2-3, the V gene TRBV7-9; 7 nucleotides line up with TRBD2. CDR1 and CDR2 from the germline V gene are SEHNR and FQNEAQ (reference sequence). This CDR3 has 14 amino acids. V lost 2 bases, J lost 6 bases, and 5 bases stayed unmatched. The CDR3 DNA reads TGTGCCAGCAGCTTATCAGGGAGGGCCGATACGCAGTATTTT. Amino acids: CASSLSGRADTQYF. The whole variable domain, filled in from reference TRBV7-9 and TRBJ2-3, reads DTGVSQNPRHKITKRGQNVTFRCDPISEHNRLYWYRQTLGQGPEFLTYFQNEAQLEKSRLLSDRFSAERPKGSFSTLEIQRTEQGDSAMYLCASSLSGRADTQYFGPGTRLTVL.

This sequence joins TRBV19 and TRBJ2-5; D may correspond to TRBD1 or TRBD2 (7 bases each). Trimming took 10 bases from V and 5 from J, leaving 17 bases between them. CDR1 and CDR2 (germline): LNHDA, SQIVND (reference sequence). The length of the CDR3 is 13 residues. The CDR3 sequence: CAIQGGGRETQYF. The DNA for the CDR3 is TGTGCCATACAGGGAGGGGGCCGGGAGACCCAGTACTTC.

The chain couples TRBV7-8 to TRBJ2-7; D possibly corresponds to TRBD1 (5 bases). Trimming shortened V by 5 bases and J by 3 bases, and 11 bases separated the two germline ends. The CDR3 has 13 amino acids. CDR1 is SGHVS and CDR2 is FQNEAQ in the germline V gene. The CDR3 sequence: CASSLTDSYEQYF. DNA for the CDR3: TGTGCCAGCAGCCTAACTGACAGCTACGAGCAGTACTTC.

The chain uses TRBV4-1 and TRBJ1-6, with no clear D. This CDR3 contains 13 residues. V was pared by 0 bases and J by 8 bases, with 5 bases between. Germline values: CDR1 MGHRA, CDR2 YSYEKL. The CDR3 loop is CASSQEWDSPLHF. The CDR3 DNA reads TGCGCCAGCAGCCAAGAGTGGGATTCACCCCTCCACTTT.

CDR3 nucleotides: TGTGCCAGCAGCTTTGACAGGGGGCGAGGCTACACCTTC. Protein: CASSFDRGRGYTF. The V and J genes are TRBV7-2 and TRBJ1-2; TRBD1 agrees at 10 bases. Losses at the gene ends were 3 bases for V and 8 bases for J; bases not matched to a gene: 3. Per germline, CDR1 SGHTA and CDR2 FQGNSA. The length of the CDR3 is 13 residues.